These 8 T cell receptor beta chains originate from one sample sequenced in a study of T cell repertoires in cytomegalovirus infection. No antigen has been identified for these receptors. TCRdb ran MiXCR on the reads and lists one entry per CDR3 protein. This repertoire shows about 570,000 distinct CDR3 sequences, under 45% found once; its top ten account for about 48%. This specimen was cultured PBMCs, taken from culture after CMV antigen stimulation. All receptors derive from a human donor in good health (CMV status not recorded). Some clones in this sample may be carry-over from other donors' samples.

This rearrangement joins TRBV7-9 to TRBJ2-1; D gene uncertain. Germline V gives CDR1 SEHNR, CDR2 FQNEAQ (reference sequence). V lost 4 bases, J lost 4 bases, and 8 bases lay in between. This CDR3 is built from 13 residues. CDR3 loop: CASSSTTYNEQFF. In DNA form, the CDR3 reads TGTGCCAGCAGCTCAACTACGTACAATGAGCAGTTCTTC. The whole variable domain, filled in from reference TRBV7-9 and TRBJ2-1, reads DTGVSQNPRHKITKRGQNVTFRCDPISEHNRLYWYRQTLGQGPEFLTYFQNEAQLEKSRLLSDRFSAERPKGSFSTLEIQRTEQGDSAMYLCASSSTTYNEQFFGPGTRLTVL.

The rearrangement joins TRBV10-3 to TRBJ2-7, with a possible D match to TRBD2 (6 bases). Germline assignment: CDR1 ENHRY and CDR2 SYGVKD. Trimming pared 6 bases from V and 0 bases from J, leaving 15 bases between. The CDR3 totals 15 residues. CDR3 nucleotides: TGTGCCATCAGGGGTAGCCGGGAGAGCTCCTACGAGCAGTACTTC. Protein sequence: CAIRGSRESSYEQYF.

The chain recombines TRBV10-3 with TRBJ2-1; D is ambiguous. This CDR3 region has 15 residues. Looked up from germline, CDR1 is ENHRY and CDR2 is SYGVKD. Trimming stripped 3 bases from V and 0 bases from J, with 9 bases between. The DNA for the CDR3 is TGTGCCATCAGTGAAGGCGTGAGCTCCTACAATGAGCAGTTCTTC. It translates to CAISEGVSSYNEQFF.

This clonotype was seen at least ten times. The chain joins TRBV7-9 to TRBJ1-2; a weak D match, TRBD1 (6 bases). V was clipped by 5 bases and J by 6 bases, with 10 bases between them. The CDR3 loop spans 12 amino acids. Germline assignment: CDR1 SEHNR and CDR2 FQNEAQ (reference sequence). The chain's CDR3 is CASSQGGHGYTF. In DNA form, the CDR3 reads TGTGCCAGCAGCCAAGGGGGGCATGGCTACACCTTC.

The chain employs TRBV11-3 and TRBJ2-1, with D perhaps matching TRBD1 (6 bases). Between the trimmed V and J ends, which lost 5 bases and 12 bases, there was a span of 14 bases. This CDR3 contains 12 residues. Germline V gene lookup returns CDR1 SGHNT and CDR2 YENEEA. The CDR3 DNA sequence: TGTGCCAGCAGCGAACAGGGAAGGGGGCAGTTCTTC. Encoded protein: CASSEQGRGQFF.

The CDR3 nucleotides read TGTGCCAGCAGCTGGGGGGCCACCGGGGAGCTGTTTTTT. As protein: CASSWGATGELFF. The J gene is TRBJ2-2, the V gene TRBV5-4; D is possibly TRBD1 or TRBD2 (6 bases each). The germline gives CDR1 SGHNT, CDR2 YYREEE (reference sequence). V was shortened by 3 bases and J by 4 bases, with 7 bases between the two germline ends. There are 13 residues in the CDR3.

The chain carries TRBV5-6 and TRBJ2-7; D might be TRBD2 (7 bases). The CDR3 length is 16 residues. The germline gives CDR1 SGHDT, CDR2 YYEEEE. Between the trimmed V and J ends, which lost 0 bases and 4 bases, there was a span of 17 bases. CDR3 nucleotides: TGTGCCAGCAGCTTGGCCTCGGGGGGCGGACCGTACGAGCAGTACTTC. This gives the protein CASSLASGGGPYEQYF.

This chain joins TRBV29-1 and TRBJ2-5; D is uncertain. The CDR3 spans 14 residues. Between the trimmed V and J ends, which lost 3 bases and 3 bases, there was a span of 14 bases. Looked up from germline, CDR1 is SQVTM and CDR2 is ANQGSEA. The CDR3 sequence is CSVDWQQTKETQYF. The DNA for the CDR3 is TGCAGCGTTGATTGGCAGCAAACAAAAGAGACCCAGTACTTC.